This T cell receptor (beta chain) was documented in a study of OX40 agonist ivuxolimab in advanced cancers. Data came from immunoSEQ multiplex PCR; TCRdb stores just in-frame clones and leaves some out. The table has around 86,000 clones, roughly 80% seen once. As to this clone: Its matching antigen is unknown.

Deletions cut 6 bases from V and 3 bases from J, with 14 bases between. CDR3 size: 14 residues. Germline-derived CDR1 and CDR2 are ENHRY and SYGVKD. The study, taken as a whole, reports: More expanded clones were found, on average, in CD8+ than in CD4+ T cells.

This TCR was recovered from an adult with an advanced solid tumor such as melanoma, head and neck, liver or kidney cancer. The chain uses TRBV10-3 and TRBJ1-1; TRBD1 might be the D (5 bases). Sequenced material: CD4+ or CD8+ T cells sorted from blood, taken in a trial of the OX40 agonist ivuxolimab. The CDR3 loop reads CAIRHGEGYTEAFF. Written as DNA, the CDR3 is TGTGCCATCAGACACGGGGAGGGGTACACTGAAGCTTTCTTT.